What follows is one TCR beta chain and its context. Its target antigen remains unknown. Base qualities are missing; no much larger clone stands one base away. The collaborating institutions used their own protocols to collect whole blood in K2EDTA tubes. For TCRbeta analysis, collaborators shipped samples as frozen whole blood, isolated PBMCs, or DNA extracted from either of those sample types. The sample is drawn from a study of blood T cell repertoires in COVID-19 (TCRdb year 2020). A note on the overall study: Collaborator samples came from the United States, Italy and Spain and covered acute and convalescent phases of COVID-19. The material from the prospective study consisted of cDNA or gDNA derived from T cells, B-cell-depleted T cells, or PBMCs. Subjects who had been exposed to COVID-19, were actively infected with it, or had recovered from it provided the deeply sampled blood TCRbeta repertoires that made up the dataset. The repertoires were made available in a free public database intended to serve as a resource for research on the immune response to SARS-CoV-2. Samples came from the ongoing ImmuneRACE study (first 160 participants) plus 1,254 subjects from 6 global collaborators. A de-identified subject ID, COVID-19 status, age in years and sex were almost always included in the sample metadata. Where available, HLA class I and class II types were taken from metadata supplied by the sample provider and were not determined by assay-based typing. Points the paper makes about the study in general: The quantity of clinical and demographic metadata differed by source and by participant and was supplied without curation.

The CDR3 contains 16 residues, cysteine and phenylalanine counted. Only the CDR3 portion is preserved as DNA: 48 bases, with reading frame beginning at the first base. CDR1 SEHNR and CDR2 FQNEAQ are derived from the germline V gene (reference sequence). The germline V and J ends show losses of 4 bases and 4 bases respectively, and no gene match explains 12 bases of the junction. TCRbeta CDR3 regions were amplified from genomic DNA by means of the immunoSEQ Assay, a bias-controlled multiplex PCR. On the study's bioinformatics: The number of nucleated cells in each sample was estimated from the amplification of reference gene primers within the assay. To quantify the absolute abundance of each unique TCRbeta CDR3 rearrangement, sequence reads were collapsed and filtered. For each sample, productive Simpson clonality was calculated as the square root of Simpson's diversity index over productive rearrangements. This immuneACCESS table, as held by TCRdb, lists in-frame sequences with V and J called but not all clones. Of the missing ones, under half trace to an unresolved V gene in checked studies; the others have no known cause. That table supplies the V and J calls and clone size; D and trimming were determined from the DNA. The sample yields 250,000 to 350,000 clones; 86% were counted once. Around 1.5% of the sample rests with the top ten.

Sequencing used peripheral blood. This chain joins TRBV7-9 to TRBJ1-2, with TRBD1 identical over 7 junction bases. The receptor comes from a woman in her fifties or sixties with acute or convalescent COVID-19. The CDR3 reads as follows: CASSSLGQRVFYGYTF. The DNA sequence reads TGTGCCAGCAGCTCATTGGGACAGAGAGTTTTCTATGGCTACACCTTC.